The clone carrying this T cell receptor beta chain has just a few counts. CDR3 length: 13 residues. Losses at the gene ends were 5 bases for V and 2 bases for J; bases not matched to a gene: 3. CDR1 and CDR2 (germline): SNHLY, FYNNEI. The sample comes from a study of blood T cells in healthy people across ages. The second PCR ran 7 to 11 cycles with a sample-barcoded 5' primer and J-beta primers. TCRdb reprocessed the 5' RACE reads via MiXCR and lists one record per CDR3 protein. The sample holds about 720,000 distinct CDR3 sequences, approximately 25% seen once. This sample also appeared in a second study, on T cells of mothers and their children.

The V call is TRBV2, the J call TRBJ2-7; 7 nucleotides line up with TRBD1. Sequencing used blood. This clonotype was sampled from a boy between 10 and 17 years old in good health. CDR3 amino acids: CASSTDRAYEQYF. The DNA for the CDR3 is TGTGCCAGCAGTACCGACAGGGCCTACGAGCAGTACTTC.